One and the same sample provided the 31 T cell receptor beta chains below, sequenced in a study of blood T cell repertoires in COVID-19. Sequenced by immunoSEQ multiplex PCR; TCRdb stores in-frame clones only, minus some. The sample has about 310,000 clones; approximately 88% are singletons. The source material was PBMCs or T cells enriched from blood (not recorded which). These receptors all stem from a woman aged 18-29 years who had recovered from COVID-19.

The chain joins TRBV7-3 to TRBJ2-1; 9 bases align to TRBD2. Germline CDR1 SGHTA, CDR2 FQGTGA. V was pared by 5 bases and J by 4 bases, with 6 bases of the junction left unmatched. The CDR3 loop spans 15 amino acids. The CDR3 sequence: CASSPGLAGYNEQFF. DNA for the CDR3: TGTGCCAGCAGCCCGGGACTAGCAGGGTACAATGAGCAGTTCTTC.

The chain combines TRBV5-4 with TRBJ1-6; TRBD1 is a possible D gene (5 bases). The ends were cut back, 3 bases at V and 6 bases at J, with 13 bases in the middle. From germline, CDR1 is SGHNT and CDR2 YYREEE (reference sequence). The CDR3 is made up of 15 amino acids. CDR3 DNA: TGTGCCAGCAGCTCATCCCTAAGGGGTAATTCACCCCTCCACTTT. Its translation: CASSSSLRGNSPLHF. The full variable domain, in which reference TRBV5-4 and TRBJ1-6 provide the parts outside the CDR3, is ETGVTQSPTHLIKTRGQQVTLRCSSQSGHNTVSWYQQALGQGPQFIFQYYREEENGRGNFPPRFSGLQFPNYSSELNVNALELDDSALYLCASSSSLRGNSPLHFGNGTRLTVT.

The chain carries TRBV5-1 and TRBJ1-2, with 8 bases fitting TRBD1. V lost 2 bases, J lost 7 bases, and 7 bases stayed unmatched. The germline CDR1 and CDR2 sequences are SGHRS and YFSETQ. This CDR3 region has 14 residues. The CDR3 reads CASSLRQGAGGYTF. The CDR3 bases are TGCGCCAGCAGCTTACGGCAGGGGGCCGGTGGCTACACCTTC.

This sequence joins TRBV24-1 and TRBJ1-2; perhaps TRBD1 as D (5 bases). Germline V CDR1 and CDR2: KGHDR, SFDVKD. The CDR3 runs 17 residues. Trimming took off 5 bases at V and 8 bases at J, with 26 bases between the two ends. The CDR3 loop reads CATSGTSDPGSFHGYTF. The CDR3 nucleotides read TGTGCCACCAGTGGGACCAGTGATCCAGGGTCATTTCACGGCTACACCTTC.

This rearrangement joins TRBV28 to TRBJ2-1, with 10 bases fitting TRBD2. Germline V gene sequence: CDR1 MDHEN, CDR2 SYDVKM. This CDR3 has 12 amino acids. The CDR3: CASGLAGVEQFF. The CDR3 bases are TGTGCTTCGGGGCTAGCGGGAGTTGAGCAGTTCTTC. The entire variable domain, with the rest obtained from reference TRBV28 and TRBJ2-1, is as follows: DVKVTQSSRYLVKRTGEKVFLECVQDMDHENMFWYRQDPGLGLRLIYFSYDVKMKEKGDIPEGYSVSREKKERFSLILESASTNQTSMYLCASGLAGVEQFFGPGTRLTVL.

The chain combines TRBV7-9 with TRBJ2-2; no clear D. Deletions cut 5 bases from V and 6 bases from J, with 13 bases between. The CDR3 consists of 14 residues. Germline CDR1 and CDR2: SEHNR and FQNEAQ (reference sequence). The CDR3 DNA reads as TGTGCCAGCAGCCGAGAATACGTTCCCGGGGAGCTGTTTTTT. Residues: CASSREYVPGELFF.

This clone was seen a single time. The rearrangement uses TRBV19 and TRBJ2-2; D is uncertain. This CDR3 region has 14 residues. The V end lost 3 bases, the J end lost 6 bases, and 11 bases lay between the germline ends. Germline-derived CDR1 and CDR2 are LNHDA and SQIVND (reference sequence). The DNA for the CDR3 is TGTGCCAGTAGTATGCGCGGTCTCGCCGGGGAGCTGTTTTTT. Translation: CASSMRGLAGELFF.

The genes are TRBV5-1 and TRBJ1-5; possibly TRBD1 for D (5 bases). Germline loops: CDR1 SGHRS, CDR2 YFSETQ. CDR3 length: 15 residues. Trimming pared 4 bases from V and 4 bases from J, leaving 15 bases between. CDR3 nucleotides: TGCGCCAGCAGCCCCTTGGACGGGGGGAATCAGCCCCAGCATTTT. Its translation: CASSPLDGGNQPQHF.

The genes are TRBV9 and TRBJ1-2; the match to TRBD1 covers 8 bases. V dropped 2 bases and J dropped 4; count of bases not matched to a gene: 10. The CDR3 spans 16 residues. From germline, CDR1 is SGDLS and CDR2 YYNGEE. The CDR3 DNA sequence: TGTGCCAGCAGCGTGAGATCCGGGACAGGCGTCTATGGCTACACCTTC. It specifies CASSVRSGTGVYGYTF.

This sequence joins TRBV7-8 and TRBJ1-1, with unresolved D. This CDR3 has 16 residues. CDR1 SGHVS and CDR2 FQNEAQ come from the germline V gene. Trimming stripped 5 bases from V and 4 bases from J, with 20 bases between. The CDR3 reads CASSLRRVSVSTEAFF. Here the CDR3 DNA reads TGTGCCAGCAGCCTACGCCGAGTGAGCGTATCCACTGAAGCTTTCTTT.

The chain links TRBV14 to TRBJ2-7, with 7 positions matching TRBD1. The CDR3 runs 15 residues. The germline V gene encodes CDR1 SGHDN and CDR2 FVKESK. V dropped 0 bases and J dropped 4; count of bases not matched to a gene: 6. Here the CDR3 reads CASSQDRNRGYEQYF. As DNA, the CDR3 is TGTGCCAGCAGCCAAGATCGGAACAGGGGATACGAGCAGTACTTC.

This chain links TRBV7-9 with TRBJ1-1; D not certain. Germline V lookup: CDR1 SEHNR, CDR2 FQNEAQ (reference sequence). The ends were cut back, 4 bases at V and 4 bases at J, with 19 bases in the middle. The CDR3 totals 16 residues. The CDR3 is CASSSITGPGITEAFF. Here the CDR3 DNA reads TGTGCCAGCAGCTCAATCACCGGTCCAGGAATCACTGAAGCTTTCTTT.

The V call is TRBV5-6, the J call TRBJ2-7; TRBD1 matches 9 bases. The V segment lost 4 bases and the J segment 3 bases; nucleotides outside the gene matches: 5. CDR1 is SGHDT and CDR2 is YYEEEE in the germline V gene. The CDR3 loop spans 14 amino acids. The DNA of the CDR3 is TGTGCCAGCAGCGTCGGGACAGGGCTCTACGAGCAGTACTTC. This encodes CASSVGTGLYEQYF.

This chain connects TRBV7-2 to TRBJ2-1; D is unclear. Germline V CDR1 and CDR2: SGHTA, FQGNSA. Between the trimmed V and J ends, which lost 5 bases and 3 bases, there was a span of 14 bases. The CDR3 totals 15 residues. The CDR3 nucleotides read TGTGCCAGCAGCCCCCTAGTTCTATTCTACAATGAGCAGTTCTTC. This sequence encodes CASSPLVLFYNEQFF.

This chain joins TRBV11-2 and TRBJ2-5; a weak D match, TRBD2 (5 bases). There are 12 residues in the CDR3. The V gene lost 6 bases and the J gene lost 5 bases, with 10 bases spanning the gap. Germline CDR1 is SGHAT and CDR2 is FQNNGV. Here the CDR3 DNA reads TGTGCCAGCAGGGAGGCTGGGGAGACCCAGTACTTC. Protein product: CASREAGETQYF.

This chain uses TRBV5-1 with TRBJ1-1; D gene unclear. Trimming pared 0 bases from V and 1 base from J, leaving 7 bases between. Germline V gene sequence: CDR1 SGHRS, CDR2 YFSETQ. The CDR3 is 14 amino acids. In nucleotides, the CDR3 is TGCGCCAGCAGCTTGGGCGCTACGAACACTGAAGCTTTCTTT. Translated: CASSLGATNTEAFF.

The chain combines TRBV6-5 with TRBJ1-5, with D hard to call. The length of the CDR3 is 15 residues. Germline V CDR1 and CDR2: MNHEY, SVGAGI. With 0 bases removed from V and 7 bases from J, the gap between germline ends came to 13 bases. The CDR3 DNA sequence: TGTGCCAGCAGTTACTCCGGAGGAACTCGGCAGCCCCAGCATTTT. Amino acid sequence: CASSYSGGTRQPQHF.

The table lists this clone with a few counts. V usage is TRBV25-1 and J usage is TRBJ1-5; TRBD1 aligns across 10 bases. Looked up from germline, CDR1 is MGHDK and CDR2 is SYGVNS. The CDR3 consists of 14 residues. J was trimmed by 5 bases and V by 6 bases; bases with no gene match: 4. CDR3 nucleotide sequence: TGTGCCAGCAGGGGGACAGGGGAGTATCAGCCCCAGCATTTT. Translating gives CASRGTGEYQPQHF.

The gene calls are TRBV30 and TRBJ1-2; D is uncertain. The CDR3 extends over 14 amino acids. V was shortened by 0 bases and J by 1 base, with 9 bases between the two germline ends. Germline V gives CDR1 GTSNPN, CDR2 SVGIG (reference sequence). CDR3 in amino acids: CAWSVGRRNYGYTF. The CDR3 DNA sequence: TGTGCCTGGAGTGTGGGCAGGCGTAACTATGGCTACACCTTC.

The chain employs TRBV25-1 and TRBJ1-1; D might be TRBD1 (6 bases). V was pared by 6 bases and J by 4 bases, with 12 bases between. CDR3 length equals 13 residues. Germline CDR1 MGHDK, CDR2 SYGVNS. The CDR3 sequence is CASRGPRGTEAFF. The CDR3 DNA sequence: TGTGCCAGCAGAGGCCCCAGGGGCACTGAAGCTTTCTTT.

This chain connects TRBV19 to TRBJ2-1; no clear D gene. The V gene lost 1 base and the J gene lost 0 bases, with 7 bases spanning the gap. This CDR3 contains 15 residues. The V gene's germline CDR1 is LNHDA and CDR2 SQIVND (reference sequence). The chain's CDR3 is CASSIVRSSYNEQFF. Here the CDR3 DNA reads TGTGCCAGTAGTATAGTCCGGAGCTCCTACAATGAGCAGTTCTTC. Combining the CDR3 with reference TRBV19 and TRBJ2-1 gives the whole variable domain DGGITQSPKYLFRKEGQNVTLSCEQNLNHDAMYWYRQDPGQGLRLIYYSQIVNDFQKGDIAEGYSVSREKKESFPLTVTSAQKNPTAFYLCASSIVRSSYNEQFFGPGTRLTVL.

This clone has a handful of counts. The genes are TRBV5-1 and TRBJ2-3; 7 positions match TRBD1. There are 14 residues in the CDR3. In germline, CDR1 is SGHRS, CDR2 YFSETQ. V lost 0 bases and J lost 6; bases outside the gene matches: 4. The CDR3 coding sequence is TGCGCCAGCAGCTTGGGACAGGGCGGGGATACGCAGTATTTT. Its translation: CASSLGQGGDTQYF.

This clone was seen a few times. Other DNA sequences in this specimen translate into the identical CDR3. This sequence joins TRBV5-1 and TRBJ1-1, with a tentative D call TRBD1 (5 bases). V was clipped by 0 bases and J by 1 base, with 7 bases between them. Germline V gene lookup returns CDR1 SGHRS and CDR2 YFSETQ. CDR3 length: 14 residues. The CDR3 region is CASSLDRPNTEAFF. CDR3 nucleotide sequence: TGCGCCAGCAGCTTGGACAGGCCGAACACTGAAGCTTTCTTT.

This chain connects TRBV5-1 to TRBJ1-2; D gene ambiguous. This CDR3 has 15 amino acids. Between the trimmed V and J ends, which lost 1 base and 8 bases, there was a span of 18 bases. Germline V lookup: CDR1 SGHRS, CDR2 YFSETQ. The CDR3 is CASSLSPAPGGGYTF. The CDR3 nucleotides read TGCGCCAGCAGCTTGAGCCCCGCCCCCGGCGGAGGCTACACCTTC.

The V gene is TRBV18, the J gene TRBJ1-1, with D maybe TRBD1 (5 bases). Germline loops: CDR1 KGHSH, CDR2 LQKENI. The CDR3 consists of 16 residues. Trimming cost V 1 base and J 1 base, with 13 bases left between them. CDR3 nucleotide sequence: TGTGCCAGCTCACCACTGACAGTTAATTCGAACACTGAAGCTTTCTTT. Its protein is CASSPLTVNSNTEAFF.

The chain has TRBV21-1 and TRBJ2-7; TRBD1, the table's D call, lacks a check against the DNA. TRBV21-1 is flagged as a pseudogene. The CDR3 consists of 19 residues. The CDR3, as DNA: TGTGCCAGCAGCAAAGGGGGCCCCACACTACTCCCCCGTGCCTACGAGCAGTACTTC. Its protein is CASSKGGPTLLPRAYEQYF.

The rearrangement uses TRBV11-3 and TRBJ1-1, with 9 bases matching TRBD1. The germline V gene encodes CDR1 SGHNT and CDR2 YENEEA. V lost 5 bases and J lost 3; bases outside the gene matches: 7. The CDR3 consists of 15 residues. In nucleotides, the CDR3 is TGTGCCAGCAGCACTGGGACAGGGTCGGACACTGAAGCTTTCTTT. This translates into CASSTGTGSDTEAFF.

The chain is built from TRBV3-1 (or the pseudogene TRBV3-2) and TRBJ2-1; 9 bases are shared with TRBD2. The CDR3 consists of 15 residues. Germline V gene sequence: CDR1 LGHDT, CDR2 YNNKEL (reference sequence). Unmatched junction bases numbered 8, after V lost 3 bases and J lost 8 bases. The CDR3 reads CASSQRGGDLHEQFF. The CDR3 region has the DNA TGTGCCAGCAGCCAGCGGGGGGGCGACCTACATGAGCAGTTCTTC.

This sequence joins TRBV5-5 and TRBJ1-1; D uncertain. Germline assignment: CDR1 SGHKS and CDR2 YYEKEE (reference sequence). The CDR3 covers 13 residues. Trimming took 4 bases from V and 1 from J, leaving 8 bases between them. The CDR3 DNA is TGTGCCAGCAGCGTCCAGTCGAACACTGAAGCTTTCTTT. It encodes CASSVQSNTEAFF.

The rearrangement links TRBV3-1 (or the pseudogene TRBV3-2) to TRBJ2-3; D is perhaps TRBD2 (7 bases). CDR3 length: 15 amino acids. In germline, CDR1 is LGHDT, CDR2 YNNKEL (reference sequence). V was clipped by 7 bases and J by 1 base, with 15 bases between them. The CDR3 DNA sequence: TGTGCCAGCAAGCCTCTAGGGGGGGGCACAGATACGCAGTATTTT. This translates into CASKPLGGGTDTQYF.

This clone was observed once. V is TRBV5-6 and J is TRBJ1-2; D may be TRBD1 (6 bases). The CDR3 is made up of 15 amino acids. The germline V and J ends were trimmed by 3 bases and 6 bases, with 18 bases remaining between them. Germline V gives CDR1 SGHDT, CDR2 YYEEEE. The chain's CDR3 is CASSWRFAGANGYTF. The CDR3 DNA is TGTGCCAGCAGCTGGCGTTTTGCAGGGGCAAATGGCTACACCTTC.